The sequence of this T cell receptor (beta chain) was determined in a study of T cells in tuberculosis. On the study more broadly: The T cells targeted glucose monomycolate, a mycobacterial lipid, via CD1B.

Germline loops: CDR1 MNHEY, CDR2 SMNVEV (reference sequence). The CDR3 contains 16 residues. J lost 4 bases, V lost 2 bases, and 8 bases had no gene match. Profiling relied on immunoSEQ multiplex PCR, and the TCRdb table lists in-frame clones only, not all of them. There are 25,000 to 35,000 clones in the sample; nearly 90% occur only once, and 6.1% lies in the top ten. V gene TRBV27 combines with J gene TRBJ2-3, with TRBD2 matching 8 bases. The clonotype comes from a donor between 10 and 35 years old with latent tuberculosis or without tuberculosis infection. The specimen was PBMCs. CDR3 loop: CASSLTSGGVPDTQYF. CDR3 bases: TGTGCCAGCAGTTTAACCAGCGGGGGCGTCCCAGATACGCAGTATTTT.